Listed below are T cell receptor beta chains from one sample, sequenced in a study of CD8 T cells in Susac syndrome. TCRdb re-derived calls from the immunoSEQ multiplex PCR reads in MiXCR, one entry per CDR3 protein. The data contain 330,000 or so distinct CDR3 sequences, approximately 85% of them singletons. The sample consisted of CD8+ T cells from PBMCs. The origin of the receptors is a human donor with multiple sclerosis. The CDR3 runs from the conserved cysteine through the conserved F or W. A D gene is named only where the DNA matches it firmly. Size is stated for part of the rows, as once, few or many counts, or as a class when the clone is expanded.

TRBD1 | 15 | TRBJ1-1 | TRBV28 | - | CASSPQGTGGTEAFF | TGTGCCAGCAGCCCTCAGGGGACAGGGGGCACTGAAGCTTTCTTT
- | 12 | TRBJ2-3 | TRBV6-2/TRBV6-3 | - | CASSYYADTQYF | TGTGCCAGCAGTTACTACGCGGATACGCAGTATTTT
- | 14 | TRBJ2-7 | TRBV20-1 | - | CSARGQPETYEQYF | TGCAGTGCTAGAGGGCAGCCAGAGACCTACGAGCAGTACTTC
TRBD1 | 15 | TRBJ1-1 | TRBV11-2 | - | CASSITQGQDYEAFF | TGTGCCAGCAGCATAACGCAGGGACAGGACTATGAAGCTTTCTTT
- | 14 | TRBJ2-3 | TRBV7-7 | once | CASSRLVDTDTQYF | TGTGCCAGCAGCCGATTAGTAGACACAGATACGCAGTATTTT
TRBD1 | 11 | TRBJ1-1 | TRBV24-1 | - | CAARGEGEAFF | TGTGCCGCCAGGGGGGAGGGCGAAGCTTTCTTT
- | 13 | TRBJ1-2 | TRBV28 | - | CASSLGFGYGYTF | TGTGCCAGCAGTTTAGGGTTCGGCTATGGCTACACCTTC
- | 14 | TRBJ2-7 | TRBV6-6 | - | CASSYVLDRNEQYF | TGTGCCAGCAGTTACGTGCTAGATAGGAACGAGCAGTACTTC
TRBD1 | 16 | TRBJ2-1 | TRBV6-2/TRBV6-3 | - | CASGVGQVLLYNEQFF | TGTGCCAGCGGAGTTGGACAGGTCCTCCTCTACAATGAGCAGTTCTTC
- | 14 | TRBJ2-1 | TRBV7-2 | - | CASSSQGQDNEQFF | TGTGCCAGCAGCTCCCAGGGGCAAGACAATGAGCAGTTCTTC
TRBD2 | 14 | TRBJ2-4 | TRBV27 | - | CASSLLAGVNIQYF | TGTGCCAGCAGTTTACTAGCGGGAGTTAACATTCAGTACTTC
TRBD2 | 17 | TRBJ2-3 | TRBV6-2/TRBV6-3 | - | CASSYSTSGRGLDTQYF | TGTGCCAGCAGTTACTCGACTAGCGGGAGAGGTCTGGATACGCAGTATTTT
- | 15 | TRBJ2-1 | TRBV7-8 | - | CASSLALTSGNEQFF | TGTGCCAGCAGCTTAGCCCTGACTAGTGGCAATGAGCAGTTCTTC
TRBD1 | 16 | TRBJ2-4 | TRBV29-1 | - | CSVEDRQGAWENIQYF | TGCAGCGTTGAAGATCGACAGGGCGCGTGGGAAAACATTCAGTACTTC
- | 15 | TRBJ2-1 | TRBV7-9 | - | CASSLNGVFVDEQFF | TGTGCCAGCAGCTTAAACGGTGTTTTCGTTGATGAGCAGTTCTTC
- | 14 | TRBJ2-7 | TRBV29-1 | - | CSVLSRATNYEQYF | TGCAGCGTTCTTTCCAGAGCGACGAACTACGAGCAGTACTTC
TRBD2 | 15 | TRBJ2-1 | TRBV27 | - | CASSLLAGSPNEQFF | TGTGCCAGCAGTTTATTAGCGGGATCCCCCAATGAGCAGTTCTTC
TRBD1 | 14 | TRBJ2-7 | TRBV27 | - | CASNQGGRIYEQYF | TGTGCCAGTAACCAAGGGGGCAGGATCTACGAGCAGTACTTC
- | 13 | TRBJ2-7 | TRBV5-5 | once | CASRRDTSYEQYF | TGTGCCAGCAGGCGGGACACCTCCTACGAGCAGTACTTC
- | 12 | TRBJ2-5 | TRBV27 | - | CASSGLEETQYF | TGTGCCAGCAGTGGACTCGAAGAGACCCAGTACTTC
TRBD1 | 14 | TRBJ1-1 | TRBV19 | - | CASSQTGGGTEAFF | TGTGCCAGTAGTCAAACAGGGGGCGGAACTGAAGCTTTCTTT
- | 14 | TRBJ2-7 | TRBV2 | - | CASSEAGLLGEQYF | TGTGCCAGCAGTGAAGCCGGGCTTTTGGGCGAGCAGTACTTC
TRBD2 | 15 | TRBJ2-1 | TRBV6-2/TRBV6-3 | - | CASRETSGRKNEQFF | TGTGCCAGCAGGGAGACTAGCGGGAGGAAGAATGAGCAGTTCTTC
TRBD1 | 15 | TRBJ1-2 | TRBV7-9 | - | CASSTTQGAALGYTF | TGTGCCAGCAGCACCACGCAGGGGGCGGCTCTTGGCTACACCTTC
TRBD1 | 14 | TRBJ2-7 | TRBV7-9 | - | CASSSATGLFEQYF | TGTGCCAGCAGCTCGGCGACAGGGTTGTTCGAGCAGTACTTC
- | 14 | TRBJ2-2 | TRBV12-3/TRBV12-4 | - | CASRGTELSGELFF | TGTGCCAGCCGGGGGACAGAACTTTCCGGGGAGCTGTTTTTT
TRBD2 | 15 | TRBJ2-1 | TRBV5-6 | - | CASSVLAGGFDEQFF | TGTGCCAGCAGCGTACTAGCGGGAGGGTTCGATGAGCAGTTCTTC
- | 16 | TRBJ2-4 | TRBV11-2 | - | CASSFIRGKAKNIQYF | TGTGCCAGCAGCTTTATCAGGGGAAAGGCCAAAAACATTCAGTACTTC
- | 16 | TRBJ2-5 | TRBV25-1 | - | CASSAESEGPQETQYF | TGTGCCAGCAGTGCCGAGAGCGAGGGACCCCAAGAGACCCAGTACTTC